Below, 31 T cell receptor beta chains from the same sample are listed, as sequenced in a study of T cell responses to AZD1222 COVID-19 vaccine. Libraries were prepared by immunoSEQ multiplex PCR; TCRdb keeps only in-frame clonotypes and omits some of them. The sample includes 100,000 to 150,000 clones, roughly 85% of them seen just once. Sample: peripheral blood, taken 28 days after the second dose of the MenACWY control vaccine. All receptors come from an adult who received the MenACWY meningococcal vaccine as a control.

The V call is TRBV9, the J call TRBJ2-7; D unclear. Germline values: CDR1 SGDLS, CDR2 YYNGEE. The CDR3 is 15 residues long. Trimming removed 0 bases at V and 2 bases at J, with 12 bases between. CDR3 sequence reads: CASSVGAMNTYEQYF. CDR3 coding DNA: TGTGCCAGCAGCGTAGGCGCAATGAACACCTACGAGCAGTACTTC.

The chain uses TRBV10-3 and TRBJ2-3; D unresolved. The CDR3 runs 13 residues. Trimming pared 6 bases from V and 5 bases from J, leaving 12 bases between. Germline-derived CDR1 and CDR2 are ENHRY and SYGVKD. CDR3 DNA sequence: TGTGCCATCAGCCGGGTGGGCCAAGATACGCAGTATTTT. Amino acid sequence: CAISRVGQDTQYF.

The chain carries TRBV18 and TRBJ1-2; 7 positions match TRBD1. CDR1 KGHSH and CDR2 LQKENI come from the germline V gene. This CDR3 region has 14 residues. Trimming removed 4 bases from V and 3 bases from J; junction bases left unmatched: 5. Here the CDR3 reads CASSLSTGDYGYTF. CDR3 DNA sequence: TGTGCCAGCTCACTTTCAACAGGGGACTATGGCTACACCTTC.

The chain joins TRBV2 to TRBJ2-5; 8 bases are a match to TRBD1. Germline CDR1 SNHLY, CDR2 FYNNEI. Trimming at V came to 7 bases and at J to 5 bases, leaving 12 bases not matched to a gene. The CDR3 is made up of 15 amino acids. As DNA, the CDR3 is TGTGCCAGCACCAGTACCAGACAGGGGTGGGAGACCCAGTACTTC. Translating it yields CASTSTRQGWETQYF.

The chain carries TRBV5-6 and TRBJ1-1; a possible D gene is TRBD1 (6 bases). The CDR3 runs to 12 residues. Trimming pared 0 bases from V and 10 bases from J, leaving 10 bases between. Germline-derived CDR1 and CDR2 are SGHDT and YYEEEE. In DNA, the CDR3 is TGTGCCAGCAGCTTGGGGGGGCTTGGAGCTTTCTTT. It is translated as CASSLGGLGAFF. Full variable domain (outside the CDR3, taken from reference TRBV5-6 and TRBJ1-1): DAGVTQSPTHLIKTRGQQVTLRCSPKSGHDTVSWYQQALGQGPQFIFQYYEEEERQRGNFPDRFSGHQFPNYSSELNVNALLLGDSALYLCASSLGGLGAFFGQGTRLTVV.

The chain carries TRBV10-3 and TRBJ2-5; TRBD2 matches 8 bases. CDR1 and CDR2 from the germline V gene are ENHRY and SYGVKD. Trimming took 3 bases from V and 5 from J; bases not matched to a gene: 11. There are 16 residues in the CDR3. CDR3 amino acids: CAISDLSGGSEETQYF. CDR3 bases: TGTGCCATCAGTGACCTGAGCGGGGGCTCGGAGGAGACCCAGTACTTC.

The V call is TRBV7-2, the J call TRBJ1-4; 7 nucleotides match TRBD1. The CDR3 loop spans 15 amino acids. V was pared by 2 bases and J by 5 bases, with 5 bases of the junction left unmatched. CDR1 and CDR2 (germline): SGHTA, FQGNSA. The CDR3 coding sequence is TGTGCCAGCAGCTTAATAGGGGGCCCCAATGAAAAACTGTTTTTT. Amino acids: CASSLIGGPNEKLFF. Looking up the rest from reference TRBV7-2 and TRBJ1-4 gives the full variable domain: GAGVSQSPSNKVTEKGKDVELRCDPISGHTALYWYRQSLGQGLEFLIYFQGNSAPDKSGLPSDRFSAERTGGSVSTLTIQRTQQEDSAVYLCASSLIGGPNEKLFFGSGTQLSVL.

This chain uses TRBV5-1 with TRBJ1-1, with a possible D match to TRBD1 (6 bases). The V gene's germline CDR1 is SGHRS and CDR2 YFSETQ. The germline V and J ends were trimmed by 3 bases and 5 bases, with 17 bases remaining between them. CDR3 size: 15 residues. The CDR3 DNA follows: TGCGCCAGCAGCTACGGTCTGGGGGGGCGGACTGAAGCTTTCTTT. It codes for CASSYGLGGRTEAFF.

The chain carries TRBV27 and TRBJ1-4; no definite D call. Germline CDR1 reads MNHEY; CDR2 reads SMNVEV (reference sequence). Trimming left V 5 bases short and J 0 bases short, with 10 bases between. CDR3 length equals 15 residues. The chain's CDR3 is CASSLYYATNEKLFF. CDR3 sequence (DNA): TGTGCCAGCAGTCTTTATTATGCAACTAATGAAAAACTGTTTTTT.

The chain links TRBV15 to TRBJ2-5, with 7 bases matching TRBD1. The germline gives CDR1 LNHNV, CDR2 YYDKDF (reference sequence). Germline trimming cut 0 bases from V and 5 bases from J; bases unmatched to any gene: 6. The CDR3 consists of 15 residues. The CDR3 region has the DNA TGTGCCACCAGCAGAGACCTAGGGGGCGGGGAGACCCAGTACTTC. This codes for CATSRDLGGGETQYF.

This chain joins TRBV4-3 and TRBJ1-3, with D unresolved. V dropped 0 bases and J dropped 3 bases, with 9 bases sitting between them. The CDR3 totals 15 residues. The V gene's germline CDR1 is LGHNA and CDR2 YSLEER. The CDR3 coding sequence is TGCGCCAGCAGCCAAGATAGCGGGTATGGAAACACCATATATTTT. Its protein is CASSQDSGYGNTIYF.

This chain uses TRBV9 with TRBJ2-3; maybe TRBD1 (6 bases). CDR3 length equals 14 residues. Per the germline V gene, CDR1 is SGDLS and CDR2 is YYNGEE. V was trimmed by 4 bases and J by 6 bases, leaving 15 bases between them. The CDR3 sequence is CASSLYQGSDTQYF. The CDR3 region has the DNA TGTGCCAGCAGCCTATATCAGGGGAGCGATACGCAGTATTTT.

The chain employs TRBV11-3 and TRBJ2-7, with a tentative D call TRBD1 (5 bases). This CDR3 has 12 amino acids. Trimming took off 6 bases at V and 2 bases at J, with 8 bases between the two ends. Germline V gene sequence: CDR1 SGHNT, CDR2 YENEEA. In nucleotides, the CDR3 is TGTGCCAGCAGGCGACAGACCTACGAGCAGTACTTC. Translating gives CASRRQTYEQYF. The full variable domain, completed using reference TRBV11-3 and TRBJ2-7, is EAGVVQSPRYKIIEKKQPVAFWCNPISGHNTLYWYLQNLGQGPELLIRYENEEAVDDSQLPKDRFSAERLKGVDSTLKIQPAELGDSAVYLCASRRQTYEQYFGPGTRLTVT.

This chain connects TRBV7-2 to TRBJ1-1; D unresolved. V was cut by 3 bases and J by 4 bases, with 9 bases left in between. Germline CDR1 reads SGHTA; CDR2 reads FQGNSA. The CDR3 contains 13 residues. DNA for the CDR3: TGTGCCAGCAGCTTTAGTAGGAGCACTGAAGCTTTCTTT. Its translation: CASSFSRSTEAFF. Using reference TRBV7-2 and TRBJ1-1 for the parts outside the CDR3, the full variable domain is GAGVSQSPSNKVTEKGKDVELRCDPISGHTALYWYRQSLGQGLEFLIYFQGNSAPDKSGLPSDRFSAERTGGSVSTLTIQRTQQEDSAVYLCASSFSRSTEAFFGQGTRLTVV.

This chain links TRBV19 with TRBJ1-2, with 7 positions matching TRBD1. J was trimmed by 0 bases and V by 2 bases; bases with no gene match: 3. The germline V gene has CDR1 LNHDA and CDR2 SQIVND (reference sequence). This CDR3 is built from 15 residues. DNA for the CDR3: TGTGCCAGTAGTATACCGGGACAGACTAACTATGGCTACACCTTC. Translated: CASSIPGQTNYGYTF.

The V call is TRBV25-1, the J call TRBJ2-1; possibly TRBD1 for D (6 bases). This CDR3 has 14 residues. The ends were cut back, 3 bases at V and 8 bases at J, with 14 bases in the middle. Germline assignment: CDR1 MGHDK and CDR2 SYGVNS. This chain's CDR3 is CASSDPNRVHEQFF. The CDR3 DNA reads TGTGCCAGCAGTGACCCCAACAGGGTCCATGAGCAGTTCTTC.

The V call is TRBV29-1, the J call TRBJ1-4; D is unresolved. Trimming pared 7 bases from V and 7 bases from J, leaving 13 bases between. Germline CDR1 reads SQVTM; CDR2 reads ANQGSEA. This CDR3 region has 12 residues. The CDR3 reads CSAGELGEKLFF. Here the CDR3 DNA reads TGCAGCGCCGGAGAGTTAGGTGAAAAACTGTTTTTT.

The chain joins TRBV5-1 to TRBJ1-2; 10 nucleotides agree with TRBD1. Trimming removed 5 bases from V and 4 bases from J; junction bases left unmatched: 11. The CDR3 extends over 16 amino acids. Germline V gene data show CDR1 as SGHRS and CDR2 as YFSETQ. Written as DNA, the CDR3 is TGCGCCAGCAGTTTAGAACACGGGACAGGGGTCTATGGCTACACCTTC. Its translation is CASSLEHGTGVYGYTF.

The chain couples TRBV19 to TRBJ1-2; D gene ambiguous. Trimming shortened V by 3 bases and J by 0 bases, and 8 bases separated the two germline ends. The CDR3 extends over 14 amino acids. Per the germline V gene, CDR1 is LNHDA and CDR2 is SQIVND (reference sequence). CDR3 amino acids: CASSIDTANYGYTF. Written as DNA, the CDR3 is TGTGCCAGTAGTATTGACACCGCTAACTATGGCTACACCTTC.

V usage is TRBV4-2 and J usage is TRBJ1-5; D remains unclear. V lost 4 bases and J lost 11, with 15 bases in between. The germline gives CDR1 LGHNA, CDR2 YNFKEQ. This CDR3 has 13 residues. This chain's CDR3 is CASSPDTDLAQHF. The CDR3 DNA sequence: TGTGCCAGCAGCCCAGACACCGACCTGGCCCAGCATTTT.

The chain joins TRBV5-4 to TRBJ2-1, with 11 bases matching TRBD2. Germline assignment: CDR1 SGHNT and CDR2 YYREEE (reference sequence). V lost 6 bases and J lost 7; bases outside the gene matches: 6. This CDR3 contains 14 residues. Written as DNA, the CDR3 is TGTGCCAGCAAGCCGGGACTAGCGGATAATGAGCAGTTCTTC. Translation gives CASKPGLADNEQFF.

The chain combines TRBV30 with TRBJ2-2; either TRBD1 or TRBD2 may fit D (5 bases each). This CDR3 has 13 residues. Trimming stripped 4 bases from V and 8 bases from J, with 14 bases between. CDR1 GTSNPN and CDR2 SVGIG come from the germline V gene (reference sequence). The CDR3 bases are TGTGCCTGGATGGGGGAACTGGCTGGGGAGCTGTTTTTT. Residues: CAWMGELAGELFF.

The chain links TRBV18 to TRBJ1-5; D uncertain. In germline, CDR1 is KGHSH, CDR2 LQKENI. V shed 1 base and J shed 6 bases, with 13 bases lying between them. This CDR3 is built from 15 residues. The CDR3 is CASSPQGGVGQPQHF. The CDR3 DNA is TGTGCCAGCTCACCACAGGGAGGAGTTGGTCAGCCCCAGCATTTT.

In its sample, this clone was seen once. The chain is built from TRBV18 and TRBJ1-2; D not resolved. The germline CDR1 and CDR2 sequences are KGHSH and LQKENI. Trimming removed 1 base at V and 0 bases at J, with 9 bases between. The CDR3 runs 15 residues. CDR3: CASSPLSQANYGYTF. The DNA for the CDR3 is TGTGCCAGCTCACCACTGTCTCAGGCTAACTATGGCTACACCTTC. Variable domain in full (rest from reference TRBV18 and TRBJ1-2): NAGVMQNPRHLVRRRGQEARLRCSPMKGHSHVYWYRQLPEEGLKFMVYLQKENIIDESGMPKERFSAEFPKEGPSILRIQQVVRGDSAAYFCASSPLSQANYGYTFGSGTRLTVV.

The chain joins TRBV19 to TRBJ1-6; no reliable D call. Germline V gives CDR1 LNHDA, CDR2 SQIVND (reference sequence). The V and J ends lost 0 bases and 10 bases respectively, with 16 bases between them. The CDR3 runs to 16 residues. In DNA form, the CDR3 reads TGTGCCAGTAGTATAGACTCTGGACGGTTCGTCTCACCCCTCCACTTT. The encoded protein is CASSIDSGRFVSPLHF.

V gene TRBV7-9 combines with J gene TRBJ2-1; D ambiguous. The germline V and J ends were trimmed by 10 bases and 6 bases, with 16 bases remaining between them. The CDR3 has 13 amino acids. The germline CDR1 and CDR2 sequences are SEHNR and FQNEAQ (reference sequence). The CDR3 DNA is TGTGCCACCAACCCTCTCGGCGGCAATGAGCAGTTCTTC. Encoded protein: CATNPLGGNEQFF. The variable domain in full, completed from reference TRBV7-9 and TRBJ2-1, reads DTGVSQNPRHKITKRGQNVTFRCDPISEHNRLYWYRQTLGQGPEFLTYFQNEAQLEKSRLLSDRFSAERPKGSFSTLEIQRTEQGDSAMYLCATNPLGGNEQFFGPGTRLTVL.

The CDR3 loop is CASSLSSGGPYEQYV. In DNA, the CDR3 is TGTGCCAGCAGCTTAAGCAGCGGGGGACCATACGAGCAGTACGTC. The V call is TRBV11-2, the J call TRBJ2-7; TRBD2 aligns across 8 bases. CDR3 length: 15 amino acids. Germline V gene data show CDR1 as SGHAT and CDR2 as FQNNGV. V dropped 2 bases and J dropped 4; count of bases not matched to a gene: 7.

V gene TRBV7-9 combines with J gene TRBJ1-2, with D perhaps matching TRBD1 (6 bases). Trimming pared 2 bases from V and 3 bases from J, leaving 13 bases between. The CDR3 loop spans 15 amino acids. Germline CDR1 is SEHNR and CDR2 is FQNEAQ (reference sequence). This CDR3 is CASSLRRDIHYGYTF. The CDR3, as DNA: TGTGCCAGCAGCTTAAGGAGGGACATCCACTATGGCTACACCTTC.

The chain combines TRBV23-1 with TRBJ1-3; D is perhaps TRBD1 (6 bases). TRBV23-1 is recorded as an ORF, its role being uncertain. V was clipped by 10 bases and J by 0 bases, with 19 bases between them. This CDR3 spans 16 amino acids. DNA for the CDR3: TGCGCCACCAGAGGTAGGGACAAGTACTCTGGAAACACCATATATTTT. Translation: CATRGRDKYSGNTIYF.

V gene TRBV11-1 combines with J gene TRBJ1-4, with 9 bases matching TRBD1. Germline V gene data show CDR1 as SGHAT and CDR2 as FQDESV (reference sequence). V lost 3 bases, J lost 8 bases, and 7 bases stayed unmatched. CDR3 length: 15 amino acids. Written as DNA, the CDR3 is TGTGCCAGCAGCTTCCAGACAGGGGGAGAGGAAAAACTGTTTTTT. Protein product: CASSFQTGGEEKLFF.

V usage is TRBV5-6 and J usage is TRBJ2-3, with 9 positions matching TRBD1. J gave up 3 bases and V 2 bases, and 4 bases lay outside the gene matches. This CDR3 has 15 residues. Germline V gene lookup returns CDR1 SGHDT and CDR2 YYEEEE. The CDR3 protein is CASSLYGTGTDTQYF. CDR3 nucleotides: TGTGCCAGCAGCTTATACGGGACAGGGACAGATACGCAGTATTTT.